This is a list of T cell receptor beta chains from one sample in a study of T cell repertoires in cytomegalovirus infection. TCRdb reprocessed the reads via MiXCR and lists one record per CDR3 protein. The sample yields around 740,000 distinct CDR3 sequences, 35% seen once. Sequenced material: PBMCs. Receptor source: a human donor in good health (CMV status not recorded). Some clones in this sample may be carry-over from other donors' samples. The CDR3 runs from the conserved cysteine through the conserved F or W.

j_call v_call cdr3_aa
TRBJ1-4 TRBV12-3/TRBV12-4 CASSFLDRIEKLFF
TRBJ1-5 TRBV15 CATSRGAQPQHF
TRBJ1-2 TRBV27 CASSLFPPETGYGYTF
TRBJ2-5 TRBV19 CASKGRYQETQYF
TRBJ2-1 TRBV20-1 CSAPGTHSVEQFF
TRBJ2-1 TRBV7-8 CASSFRHNTGVNEQFF
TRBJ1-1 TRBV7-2 CASSPYLGQGGTEAFF
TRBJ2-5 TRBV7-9 CASSPTGGLVGDQYF
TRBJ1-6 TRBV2 CASSEARNTHSPLHF
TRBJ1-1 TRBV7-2 CSSSRSDRARTEAFF
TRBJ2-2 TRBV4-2 CASSHASGQRDTGELFF
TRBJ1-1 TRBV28 CASSLSQGRTEAFF
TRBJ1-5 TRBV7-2 CASSYINQPQHF
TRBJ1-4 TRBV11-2 CASSHGIGPGEKLLF
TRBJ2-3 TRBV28 CASRTGRDTQYF
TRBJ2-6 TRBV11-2 CASSPDPQQSSGANVLTF
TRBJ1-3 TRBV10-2 CASSESGGSGNTIYF
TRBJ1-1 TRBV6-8 CASSQRENTEAFF
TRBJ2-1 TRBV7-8 CASSPLAGYNEQFF
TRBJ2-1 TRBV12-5 CASGSGQGVSYNEQFF
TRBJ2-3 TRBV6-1 CASSPVGGRSTDTQYF
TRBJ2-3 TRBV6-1 CASSRDGGTDTQYF
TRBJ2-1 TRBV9 CASSQQGVNEQFF
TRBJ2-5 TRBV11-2 CASSTGLAGGLETQYF
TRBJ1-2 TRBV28 CACSSPMDSPTF
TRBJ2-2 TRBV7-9 CASSLPGSGELFF
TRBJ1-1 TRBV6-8 CAISPPGAGTEAFF
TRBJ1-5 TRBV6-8 CASSVRGGQPQHF
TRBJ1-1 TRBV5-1 CASSLYGQSTEAFF
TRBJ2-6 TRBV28 CASNPTGALSGANVLTF
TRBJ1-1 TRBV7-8 CASTPGGGFTEALF
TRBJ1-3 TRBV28 CASKGEQIGNTIYF
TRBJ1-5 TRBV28 CASSLSRGGQPQHF
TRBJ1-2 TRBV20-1 CSAYRDRGYDGYTF
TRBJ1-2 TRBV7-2 CASSSPGILGYTF
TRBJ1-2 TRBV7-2 CASSPQSPADHGYTF
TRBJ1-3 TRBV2 CASSWSGGGAGGNTIYF
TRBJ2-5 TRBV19 CASSPRGLETQYF
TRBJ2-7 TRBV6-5 CASQPGQGAHEQYF
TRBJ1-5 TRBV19 CASSLGQRNQPQHF
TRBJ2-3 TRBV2 CASSETGVPTDTQYF